The clone carrying this T cell receptor beta chain was seen once. Its antigen is as yet unknown. This record comes from a study of T cell responses to AZD1222 COVID-19 vaccine. Study outcomes and limitations: The breadth and depth of Spike-specific TCRs increased once two AZD1222 doses had been given. Most donors were white British, females outnumbered males, and clonal diversity was possibly underestimated. Baseline seropositives among AZD1222 recipients totaled only 5 to 7. Reportedly, close to half of spike-specific TCRs are directed against unmutated variant regions.

Assay used: immunoSEQ multiplex PCR; TCRdb lists only in-frame clones, some missing. The repertoire has about 140,000 clones, roughly 89% of them found once; the top ten carry around 5.1%. Germline CDR1 is MDHEN and CDR2 is SYDVKM. The CDR3 totals 16 residues. The V and J ends lost 10 bases and 1 base, in that order; junction bases with no gene match: 10. The source material was peripheral blood, sampled on day 0 of AZD1222 vaccination. This TCR came from an adult in good health. The chain links TRBV28 to TRBJ2-5; 12 bases map to TRBD2. The CDR3, as DNA: TGTGCCACCTTCCCTCGGACTAGCGGGGCCCAAGAGACCCAGTACTTC. Its translation is CATFPRTSGAQETQYF.